The clone carrying this T cell receptor beta chain has a handful of counts. With 0 bases clipped from V and 0 bases from J, the junction kept 4 bases outside the gene matches. The CDR3 has 16 residues. CDR1 is SGDLS, CDR2 YYNGEE, per germline. These data originate in a study of cytomegalovirus exposure and HLA in healthy donors. PCR employed 60 Vbeta and 13 Jbeta primers. Data came from immunoSEQ multiplex PCR; TCRdb stores just in-frame clones and leaves some out. The profile shows about 94,000 clones, roughly 86% of them singletons. This sequence was found in a human donor in good health. Specimen: PBMCs. V usage is TRBV9 and J usage is TRBJ2-3, with TRBD2 matching over 7 bases. CDR3 in DNA: TGTGCCAGCAGCGTAGCTGGCGGGAGAAGCACAGATACGCAGTATTTT. Its protein is CASSVAGGRSTDTQYF.